This T cell receptor beta chain appears in the sequencing data of a study of blood T cells in healthy people across ages. This CDR3 spans 14 amino acids. V was pared by 4 bases and J by 10 bases, with 14 bases between. Each sample yielded at least 7 million isolated PBMCs. Sample-barcoded 5' priming and a J-beta primer mix drove a second PCR of about 7 to 12 cycles. In TCRdb, the 5' RACE reads were re-called with MiXCR into one record per CDR3 protein. The sample consists of some 1.7 million distinct CDR3 sequences, 28% of them appearing once. Source material: blood. The V gene is TRBV12-3 or TRBV12-4, the J gene TRBJ1-6; TRBD1 is a possible D gene (6 bases). The sequence was collected from a woman younger than 45 in good health. The CDR3 is CASSYGGRGSPLHF. CDR3 coding DNA: TGTGCCAGCAGTTATGGGGGGCGAGGATCACCCCTCCACTTT.